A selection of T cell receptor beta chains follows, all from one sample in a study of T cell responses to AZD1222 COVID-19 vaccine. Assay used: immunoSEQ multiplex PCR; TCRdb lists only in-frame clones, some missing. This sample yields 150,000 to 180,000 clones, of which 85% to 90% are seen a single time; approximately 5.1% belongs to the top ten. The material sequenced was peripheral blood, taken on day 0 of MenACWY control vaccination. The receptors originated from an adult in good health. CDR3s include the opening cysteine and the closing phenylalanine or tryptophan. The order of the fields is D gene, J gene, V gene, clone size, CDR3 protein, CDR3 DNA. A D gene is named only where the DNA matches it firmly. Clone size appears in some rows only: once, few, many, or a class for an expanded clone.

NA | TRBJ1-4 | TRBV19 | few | CASSIGRINEKLFF | TGTGCCAGTAGTATTGGACGGATTAATGAAAAACTGTTTTTT
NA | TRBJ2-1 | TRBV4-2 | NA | CASSQDSPNEQFF | TGTGCCAGCAGCCAGGACAGTCCGAATGAGCAGTTCTTC
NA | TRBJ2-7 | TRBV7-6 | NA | CASSPEDQGYEQYF | TGTGCCAGCAGCCCTGAGGACCAGGGCTACGAGCAGTACTTC
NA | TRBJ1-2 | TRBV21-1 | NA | CASSKVRGNYGYTF | TGTGCCAGCAGCAAAGTAAGAGGTAACTATGGCTACACCTTC
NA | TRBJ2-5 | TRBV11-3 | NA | CASSFQETQYF | TGTGCCAGCAGCTTCCAAGAGACCCAGTACTTC
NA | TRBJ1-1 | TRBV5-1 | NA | CASSSGVGGTEAFF | TGCGCCAGCAGCTCCGGGGTGGGCGGGACTGAAGCTTTCTTT
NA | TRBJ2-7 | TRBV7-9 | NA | CASSLPTGVRNEQYF | TGTGCCAGCAGCCTCCCAACAGGCGTCCGGAACGAGCAGTACTTC
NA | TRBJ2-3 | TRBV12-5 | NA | CASGLVAMIGQYF | TGTGCTAGTGGTTTGGTAGCGATGATAGGGCAGTATTTT
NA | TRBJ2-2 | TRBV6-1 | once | CASSDLTLTGELFF | TGTGCCAGCAGTGACCTGACTCTTACCGGGGAGCTGTTTTTT
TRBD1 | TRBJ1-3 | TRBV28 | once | CASRGQGSGNTIYF | TGTGCCAGCAGAGGACAGGGCTCTGGAAACACCATATATTTT
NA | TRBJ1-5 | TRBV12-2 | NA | CASRLAGGINQPQHF | TGTGCAAGTCGCCTGGCCGGGGGGATCAATCAGCCCCAGCATTTT
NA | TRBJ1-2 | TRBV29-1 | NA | CSVDGGNGYTF | TGCAGCGTTGATGGAGGGAACGGCTACACCTTC
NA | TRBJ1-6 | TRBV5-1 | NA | CASSLWARGAESYNSPLHF | TGCGCCAGCAGCTTGTGGGCCCGGGGGGCAGAATCCTATAATTCACCCCTCCACTTT
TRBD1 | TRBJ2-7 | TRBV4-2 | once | CASSQGAGTAPGEQYF | TGTGCCAGCAGCCAAGGGGCCGGGACAGCCCCTGGCGAGCAGTACTTC
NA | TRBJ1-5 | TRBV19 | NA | CASSPARRTLLGNQPQHF | TGTGCCAGTAGTCCTGCCCGCAGGACACTCCTAGGGAATCAGCCCCAGCATTTT
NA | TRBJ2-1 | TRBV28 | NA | CASSFESDEQFF | TGTGCCAGCAGTTTTGAGAGCGATGAGCAGTTCTTC
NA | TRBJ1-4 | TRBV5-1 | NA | CASKGRGFDPNEKLFF | TGCGCCAGCAAGGGTAGGGGGTTCGATCCTAATGAAAAACTGTTTTTT
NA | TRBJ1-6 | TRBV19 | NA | CASSIQGTTNSPLHF | TGTGCCAGTAGTATACAGGGGACAACGAATTCACCCCTCCACTTT
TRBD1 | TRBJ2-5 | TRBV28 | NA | CASSYHRGETQYF | TGTGCCAGCAGTTATCACAGGGGCGAGACCCAGTACTTC
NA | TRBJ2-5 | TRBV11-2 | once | CASSDTLDSQETQYF | TGTGCCAGCAGCGATACACTGGACAGCCAAGAGACCCAGTACTTC
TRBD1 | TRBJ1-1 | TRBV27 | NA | CASSDGQGNTEAFF | TGTGCCAGCAGTGACGGACAGGGGAACACTGAAGCTTTCTTT
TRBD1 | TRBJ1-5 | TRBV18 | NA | CASSPGQGDQPQHF | TGTGCCAGCTCACCGGGACAGGGGGATCAGCCCCAGCATTTT
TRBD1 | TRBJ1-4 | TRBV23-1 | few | CASRERPGQGGKLFF | TGCGCCAGCAGAGAACGTCCGGGACAGGGCGGAAAACTGTTTTTT
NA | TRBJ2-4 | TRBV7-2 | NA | CASSLALFVPQYF | TGTGCCAGCAGCTTAGCTCTATTCGTCCCGCAGTACTTC
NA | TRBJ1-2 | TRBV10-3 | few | CAISERNGYTF | TGTGCCATCAGTGAGAGAAATGGCTACACCTTC
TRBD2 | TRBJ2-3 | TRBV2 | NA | CASTELAGLAGEINTDTQYF | TGTGCCAGCACCGAGCTGGCGGGACTAGCGGGAGAAATTAATACAGATACGCAGTATTTT
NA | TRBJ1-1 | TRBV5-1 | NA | CASSLEGNTEAFF | TGCGCCAGCAGCTTGGAGGGGAACACTGAAGCTTTCTTT
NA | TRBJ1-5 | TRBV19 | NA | CASSAATGQGQPQHF | TGTGCCAGTAGTGCAGCTACAGGGCAAGGGCAGCCCCAGCATTTT
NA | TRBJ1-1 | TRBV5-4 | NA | CASSLGSLGTEAFF | TGTGCCAGCAGCCTTGGCTCCCTAGGGACTGAAGCTTTCTTT
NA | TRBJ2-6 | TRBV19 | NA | CASSMRQAGANVLTF | TGTGCCAGTAGTATGAGACAGGCTGGGGCCAACGTCCTGACTTTC
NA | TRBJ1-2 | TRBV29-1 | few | CSVRAGPTQRDYTF | TGCAGCGTGAGAGCAGGCCCCACCCAAAGAGACTACACCTTC
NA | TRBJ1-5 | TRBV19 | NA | CASSTLNQPQHF | TGTGCCAGTAGTACTCTCAATCAGCCCCAGCATTTT